The sequence of this T cell receptor beta chain was determined in a study of CXCR3-negative and CXCR3-positive naive CD8 T cells. The study, taken as a whole, reports: CXCR3-positive naive cells had more hydrophobic TRB CDR3s than CXCR3-negative naive cells.

As for this clonotype: Antigen: not known.

UMI-labeled 5' RACE yielded the TRB cDNA libraries. TCRdb processed the 5' RACE reads again and assigns one entry to each CDR3 protein, with no DNA. The specimen's table records approximately 140,000 distinct CDR3 sequences. The CD45RO-CCR7+CD27+CD95- phenotype denoted naive CD8+ T cells. The germline V gene encodes CDR1 MNHNY and CDR2 SVGAGI (reference sequence). The CDR3 spans 14 residues. The sample comprised naive CXCR3+ CD8+ T cells from blood. Described subset: CD45RO-CCR7+CD27+CD95- naive CD8+ T cells expressing CXCR3 (TNR3+). The sequence came from a human donor in good health. Some clones in this sample may be carry-over from other donors' samples. The chain carries TRBV6-6 and TRBJ2-5; the D call from TCRdb, TRBD1, cannot be confirmed without DNA. The CDR3 loop reads CASSYTGWEETQYF.